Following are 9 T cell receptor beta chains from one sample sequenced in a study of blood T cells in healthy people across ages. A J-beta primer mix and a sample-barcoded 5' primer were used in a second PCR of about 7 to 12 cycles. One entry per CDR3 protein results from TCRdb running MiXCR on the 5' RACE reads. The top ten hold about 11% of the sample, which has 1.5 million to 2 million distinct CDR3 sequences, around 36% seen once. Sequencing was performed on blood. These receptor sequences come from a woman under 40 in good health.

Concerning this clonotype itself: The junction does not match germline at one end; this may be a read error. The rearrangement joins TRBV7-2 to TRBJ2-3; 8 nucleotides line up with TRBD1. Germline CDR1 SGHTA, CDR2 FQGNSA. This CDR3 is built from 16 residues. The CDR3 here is CACSRRDRRRTDTQYF. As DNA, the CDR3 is TGTGCCTGCAGCCGCCGGGACAGGCGCCGCACAGATACGCAGTATTTT.

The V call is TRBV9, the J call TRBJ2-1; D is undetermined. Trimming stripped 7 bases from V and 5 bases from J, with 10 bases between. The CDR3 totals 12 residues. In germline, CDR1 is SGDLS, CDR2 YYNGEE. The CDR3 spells CASALTHNEQFF. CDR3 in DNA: TGTGCCAGCGCGCTGACGCACAATGAGCAGTTCTTC.

The DNA of the CDR3 is TGTGCCAGCAGCGAAAAAGCGGGGGGCACAGATACGCAGTATTTT. It specifies CASSEKAGGTDTQYF. The chain uses TRBV9 and TRBJ2-3; 8 positions agree with TRBD2. Trimming removed 3 bases from V and 1 base from J; junction bases left unmatched: 4. CDR1 is SGDLS, CDR2 YYNGEE, per germline. CDR3 size: 15 residues.

This chain's CDR3 is CASSLNGQTEQYF. The CDR3 DNA sequence: TGTGCCAGCAGCTTAAATGGTCAGACCGAGCAGTACTTC. The V and J genes are TRBV7-3 and TRBJ2-5; D unresolved. The DNA end is a closer match to TRBJ2-7, so the J assignment may be wrong. This CDR3 comprises 13 residues. Germline V CDR1 and CDR2: SGHTA, FQGTGA.

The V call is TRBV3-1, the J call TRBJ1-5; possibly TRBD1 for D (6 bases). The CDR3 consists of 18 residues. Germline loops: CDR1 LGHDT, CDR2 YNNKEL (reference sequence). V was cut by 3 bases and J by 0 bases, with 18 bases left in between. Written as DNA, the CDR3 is TGTGCCAGCAGCCACCGGGACGCCCAAGGGGGTAGCAATCAGCCCCAGCATTTT. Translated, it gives CASSHRDAQGGSNQPQHF.

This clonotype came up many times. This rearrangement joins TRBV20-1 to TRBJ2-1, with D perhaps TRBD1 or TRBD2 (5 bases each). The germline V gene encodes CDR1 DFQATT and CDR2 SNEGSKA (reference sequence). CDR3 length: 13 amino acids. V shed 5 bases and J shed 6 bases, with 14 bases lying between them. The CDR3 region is CSAGRGVGNEQFF. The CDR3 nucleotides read TGCAGTGCTGGCCGAGGGGTGGGCAATGAGCAGTTCTTC.

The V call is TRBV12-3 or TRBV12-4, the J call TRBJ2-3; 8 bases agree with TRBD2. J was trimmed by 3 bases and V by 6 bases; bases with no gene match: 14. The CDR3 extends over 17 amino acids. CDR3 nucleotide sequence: TGTGCCAGCAGCTCCGGGGGGGGGACCGCTTGGACAGATACGCAGTATTTT. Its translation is CASSSGGGTAWTDTQYF.

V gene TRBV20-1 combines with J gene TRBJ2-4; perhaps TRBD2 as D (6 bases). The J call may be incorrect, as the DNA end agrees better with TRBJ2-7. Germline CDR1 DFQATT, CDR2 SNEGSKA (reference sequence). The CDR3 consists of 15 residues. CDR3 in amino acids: CSAGDGSSVTYEQYF. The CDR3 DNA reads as TGCAGTGCGGGGGACGGCTCTAGCGTAACCTACGAGCAGTACTTC.

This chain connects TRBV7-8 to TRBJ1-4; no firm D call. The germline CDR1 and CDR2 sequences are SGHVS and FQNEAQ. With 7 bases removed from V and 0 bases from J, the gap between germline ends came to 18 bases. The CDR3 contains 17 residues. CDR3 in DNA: TGTGCCAGCAACCCCTTGGTGGGGAGGCCAACTAATGAAAAACTGTTTTTT. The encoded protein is CASNPLVGRPTNEKLFF.